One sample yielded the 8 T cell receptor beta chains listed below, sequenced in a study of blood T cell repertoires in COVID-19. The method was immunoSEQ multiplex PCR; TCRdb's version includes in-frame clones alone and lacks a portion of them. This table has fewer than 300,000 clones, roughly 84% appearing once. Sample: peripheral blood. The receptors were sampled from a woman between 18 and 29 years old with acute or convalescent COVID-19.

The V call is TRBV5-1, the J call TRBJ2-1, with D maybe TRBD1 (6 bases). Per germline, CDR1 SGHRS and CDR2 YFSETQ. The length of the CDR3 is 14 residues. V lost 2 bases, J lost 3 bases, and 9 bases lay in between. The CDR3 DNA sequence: TGCGCCAGCAGCTTACAGGGTCTCTACAATGAGCAGTTCTTC. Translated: CASSLQGLYNEQFF.

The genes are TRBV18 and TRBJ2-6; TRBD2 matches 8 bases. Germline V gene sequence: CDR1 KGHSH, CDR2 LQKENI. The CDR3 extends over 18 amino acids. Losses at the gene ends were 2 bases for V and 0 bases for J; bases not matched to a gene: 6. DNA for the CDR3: TGTGCCAGCTCACCAACGGGAGGGGGGACCTCTGGGGCCAACGTCCTGACTTTC. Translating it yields CASSPTGGGTSGANVLTF.

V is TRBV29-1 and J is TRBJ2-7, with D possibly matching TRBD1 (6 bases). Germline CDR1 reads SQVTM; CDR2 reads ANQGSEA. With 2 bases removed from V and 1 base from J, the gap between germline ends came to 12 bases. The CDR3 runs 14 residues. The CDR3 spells CSVETWDTSYEQYF. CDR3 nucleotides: TGCAGCGTTGAAACTTGGGACACGTCCTACGAGCAGTACTTC.

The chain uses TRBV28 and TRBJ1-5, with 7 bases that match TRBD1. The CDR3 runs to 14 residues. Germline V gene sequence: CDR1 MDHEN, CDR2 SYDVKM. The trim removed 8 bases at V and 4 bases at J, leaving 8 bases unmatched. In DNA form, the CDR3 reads TGTGCCAGCCTCGACAGGGTAGGAAATCAGCCCCAGCATTTT. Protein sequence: CASLDRVGNQPQHF.

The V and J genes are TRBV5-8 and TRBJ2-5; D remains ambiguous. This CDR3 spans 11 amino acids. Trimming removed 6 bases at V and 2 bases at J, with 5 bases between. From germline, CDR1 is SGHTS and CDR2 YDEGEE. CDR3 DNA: TGTGCCAGCACGCGGCAAGAGACCCAGTACTTC. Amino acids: CASTRQETQYF.

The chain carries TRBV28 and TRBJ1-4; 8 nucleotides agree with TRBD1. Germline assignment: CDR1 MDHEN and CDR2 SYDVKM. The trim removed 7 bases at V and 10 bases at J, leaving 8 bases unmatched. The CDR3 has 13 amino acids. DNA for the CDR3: TGTGCCAGCAATAGGGACAGGAGGGGAAAACTGTTTTTT. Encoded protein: CASNRDRRGKLFF.

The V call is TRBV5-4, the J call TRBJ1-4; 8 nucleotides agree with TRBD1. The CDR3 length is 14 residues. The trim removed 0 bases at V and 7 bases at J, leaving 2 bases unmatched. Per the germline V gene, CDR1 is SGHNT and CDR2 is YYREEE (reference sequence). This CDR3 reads CASSLGTGFEKLFF. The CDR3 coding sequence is TGTGCCAGCAGCTTGGGGACAGGGTTTGAAAAACTGTTTTTT.

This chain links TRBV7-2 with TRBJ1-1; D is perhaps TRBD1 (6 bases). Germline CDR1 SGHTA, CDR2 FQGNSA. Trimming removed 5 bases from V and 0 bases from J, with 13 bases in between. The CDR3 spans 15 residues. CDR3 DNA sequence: TGTGCCAGCAGCGGGGGCGGGTTGGTGAACACTGAAGCTTTCTTT. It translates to CASSGGGLVNTEAFF.